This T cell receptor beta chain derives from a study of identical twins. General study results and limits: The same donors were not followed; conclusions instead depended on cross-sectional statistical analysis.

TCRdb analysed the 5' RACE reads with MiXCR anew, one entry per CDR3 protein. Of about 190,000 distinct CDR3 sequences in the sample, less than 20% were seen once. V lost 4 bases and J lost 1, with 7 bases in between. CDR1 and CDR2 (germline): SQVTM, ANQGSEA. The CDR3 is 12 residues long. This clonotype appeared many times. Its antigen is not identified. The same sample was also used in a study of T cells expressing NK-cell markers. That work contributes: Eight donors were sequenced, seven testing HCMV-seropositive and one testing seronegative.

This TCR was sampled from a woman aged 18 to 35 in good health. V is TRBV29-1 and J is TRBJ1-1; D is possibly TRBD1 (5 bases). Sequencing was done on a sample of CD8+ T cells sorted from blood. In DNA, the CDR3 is TGCAGCGTTGGGGGCAGGAACACTGAAGCTTTCTTT. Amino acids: CSVGGRNTEAFF.